The 5 T cell receptor beta chains presented below share a single source sample, sequenced in a study of T cell repertoires in cytomegalovirus infection. In TCRdb, the reads were re-called with MiXCR into one record per CDR3 protein. The sample has approximately 730,000 distinct CDR3 sequences, 33% seen once. Their antigen targets remain unknown. Sequencing used cultured PBMCs, obtained from culture after CMV antigen stimulation. Source of these receptors: a human donor in good health (CMV status not recorded). Some clones in this sample may be carry-over from other donors' samples.

CDR3 coding DNA: TGCAGTGCCCGAGGGGCAGGGTCTACAACTAATGAAAAACTGTTTTTT. It yields the protein CSARGAGSTTNEKLFF. The chain couples TRBV20-1 to TRBJ1-4; D is possibly TRBD1 (5 bases). The germline gives CDR1 DFQATT, CDR2 SNEGSKA (reference sequence). V shed 6 bases and J shed 0 bases, with 17 bases lying between them. The CDR3 runs to 16 residues.

Here the CDR3 DNA reads TGTGCCAGTCGACAGTTTAGCAATCAGCCCCAGCATTTT. Its translation: CASRQFSNQPQHF. The rearrangement uses TRBV19 and TRBJ1-5, with D tentatively TRBD1 (5 bases). CDR3 length: 13 residues. The germline V gene encodes CDR1 LNHDA and CDR2 SQIVND (reference sequence). V was shortened by 8 bases and J by 0 bases, with 8 bases between the two germline ends.

The chain recombines TRBV19 with TRBJ1-1; unclear D gene. This CDR3 has 15 residues. Germline CDR1 and CDR2: LNHDA and SQIVND (reference sequence). Trimming left V 5 bases short and J 6 bases short, with 19 bases between. The CDR3 sequence is CASSLFWGKPSEAFF. The CDR3 DNA reads TGTGCCAGTAGTTTGTTCTGGGGTAAACCATCTGAAGCTTTCTTT.

This chain joins TRBV12-3 or TRBV12-4 and TRBJ2-3; 10 nucleotides agree with TRBD2. Trimming cost V 2 bases and J 2 bases; bases outside gene matches: 4. The CDR3 totals 16 residues. The CDR3 nucleotides read TGTGCCAGCAGTTTAAACCTAGCGGGAGTCACAGATACGCAGTATTTT. Its protein product is CASSLNLAGVTDTQYF.

This clonotype was counted at least ten times. One junction end does not reproduce the germline sequence, and a read error may be involved. This chain joins TRBV7-2 and TRBJ2-1, with D uncertain. The germline CDR1 and CDR2 sequences are SGHTA and FQGNSA. The CDR3 runs 13 residues. The CDR3 DNA reads TGTGCCAGCAGCTTAGAACTCACCAATAAGCAGTTCTTC. This gives the protein CASSLELTNKQFF.